A selection of T cell receptor beta chains follows, all from one sample in a study of blood T cells in healthy people across ages. TCRdb recomputed calls from the 5' RACE reads with MiXCR, one row per CDR3 protein. This sample yields 1.4 million to 1.5 million distinct CDR3 sequences, of which approximately 38% are seen a single time; under 8% belongs to the top ten. The sample comprised blood. These receptors originate from a woman between 18 and 29 years old in good health. CDR3s include the opening cysteine and the closing phenylalanine or tryptophan. The D gene is left open where the match is weak. Not every row has a clone size; where given, it reads once, few, many or a size class.

size: few
length: 16
V: TRBV4-1
D: TRBD1
J: TRBJ1-5
DNA: TGCGCCAGCAGCCAAGAGGGACAGCCTAGCAATCAGCCCCAGCATTTT
CDR3: CASSQEGQPSNQPQHF

size: few
length: 15
V: TRBV20-1
D: TRBD1
J: TRBJ1-2
DNA: TGCAGTGCTAGAGAAATGACAGGGTCTAGCTATGGCTACACCTTC
CDR3: CSAREMTGSSYGYTF

size: -
length: 14
V: TRBV6-5
D: -
J: TRBJ2-5
DNA: TGTGCCAGCAGTTACAGCCGGACCCAAGAGACCCAGTACTTC
CDR3: CASSYSRTQETQYF

size: -
length: 14
V: TRBV3-1
D: -
J: TRBJ1-1
DNA: TGTGCCAGCAGCCCAGAGATAAAGAACACTGAAGCTTTCTTT
CDR3: CASSPEIKNTEAFF

size: -
length: 13
V: TRBV5-1
D: -
J: TRBJ1-1
DNA: TGCGCCAGCCGCTCGGACACGAACACTGAAGCTTTCTTT
CDR3: CASRSDTNTEAFF

size: -
length: 14
V: TRBV12-3/TRBV12-4
D: -
J: TRBJ2-1
DNA: TGTGCCGGCAGTCCGGGGACTTGGTACAGTGAGCAGTTCTTC
CDR3: CAGSPGTWYSEQFF

size: few
length: 15
V: TRBV7-6
D: -
J: TRBJ2-3
DNA: TGTGCCAGCAGCTTGGGCGGGGACCTCACAGATACGCAGTATTTT
CDR3: CASSLGGDLTDTQYF

size: few
length: 16
V: TRBV12-3/TRBV12-4
D: -
J: TRBJ1-2
DNA: TGTGCCAGCAGCCCATTGCCACAGACTGGGGCGGTGGGCTACACCTTC
CDR3: CASSPLPQTGAVGYTF

size: -
length: 15
V: TRBV15
D: TRBD2
J: TRBJ2-1
DNA: TGTGCCACCAGCAGAGATTCTAGCGGAGCTTACAATGAGTTCTTC
CDR3: CATSRDSSGAYNEFF

size: few
length: 18
V: TRBV20-1
D: TRBD2
J: TRBJ2-3
DNA: TGCAGTGCGTTCGGGACTAGCGGGAGATCCACTAGCACAGATACGCAGTATTTT
CDR3: CSAFGTSGRSTSTDTQYF

size: -
length: 16
V: TRBV4-1
D: TRBD2
J: TRBJ2-7
DNA: TGCGCCAGCAGCCAGGCCGGGGCCAGCGGGATCGACGAGCAGTACTTC
CDR3: CASSQAGASGIDEQYF

size: few
length: 16
V: TRBV4-1
D: TRBD1
J: TRBJ2-3
DNA: TGCGCCAGCAGCGTCGGACAGGTTGAGGGCACAGATACGCAGTATTTT
CDR3: CASSVGQVEGTDTQYF

size: few
length: 14
V: TRBV9
D: -
J: TRBJ2-1
DNA: TGTGCCAGCAGCGCCATGGATCTGGGCAATGAGCAGTTCTTC
CDR3: CASSAMDLGNEQFF

size: -
length: 16
V: TRBV3-1
D: TRBD1
J: TRBJ1-2
DNA: TGTGCCAGCAGCCCTCAGGGGGCGACTAGAAAAGGTGGCTACACCTTC
CDR3: CASSPQGATRKGGYTF

size: -
length: 16
V: TRBV5-1
D: TRBD1
J: TRBJ1-2
DNA: TGCGCCAGCAGCATGAGGACAGGGGTGATAGACTATGGCTACACCTTC
CDR3: CASSMRTGVIDYGYTF

size: -
length: 13
V: TRBV5-1
D: -
J: TRBJ1-1
DNA: TGCGCCAGCAGCTTGGCACCTATGGTTGAAGCTTTCTTT
CDR3: CASSLAPMVEAFF

size: -
length: 12
V: TRBV27
D: TRBD2
J: TRBJ2-1
DNA: TGTGCCAGCAGACCCGGACTAGCTGAGCAGTTCTTC
CDR3: CASRPGLAEQFF

size: many
length: 13
V: TRBV5-1
D: -
J: TRBJ2-7
DNA: TGCGCCAGCAGCTTGGGGGCCTTCTACGAGCAGTACTTC
CDR3: CASSLGAFYEQYF

size: -
length: 14
V: TRBV14
D: -
J: TRBJ2-2
DNA: TGTGCCAGCAACCTTCTTTGGTCTACCGGGGAGCTGTTTTTT
CDR3: CASNLLWSTGELFF

size: -
length: 15
V: TRBV20-1
D: TRBD1
J: TRBJ2-1
DNA: TGCAGTGCTCGCCCAGGGGGAGCGAGCTACAATGAGCAGTTCTTC
CDR3: CSARPGGASYNEQFF

size: -
length: 14
V: TRBV12-3/TRBV12-4
D: -
J: TRBJ1-2
DNA: TGTGCCAGCAGCTCCCGAGGGGAAGGCAATGGCTACACCTTC
CDR3: CASSSRGEGNGYTF

size: -
length: 16
V: TRBV7-3
D: TRBD2
J: TRBJ2-1
DNA: TGTGCCAGCAGCTTTCATATGGCGGGGGCCTACAATGAGCAGTTCTTC
CDR3: CASSFHMAGAYNEQFF

size: -
length: 15
V: TRBV28
D: TRBD1
J: TRBJ2-3
DNA: TGTGCCAGCAGTTTCAGGGGGAGAGACACAGATACGCAGTATTTT
CDR3: CASSFRGRDTDTQYF

size: -
length: 14
V: TRBV6-6
D: -
J: TRBJ2-1
DNA: TGTGCCAGCAGTTACCGGGGACCCAACGATGAGCAGTTCTTC
CDR3: CASSYRGPNDEQFF

size: few
length: 12
V: TRBV28
D: -
J: TRBJ1-2
DNA: TGTGCTAGCAGCGACACGAGATATGGCTACACCTTC
CDR3: CASSDTRYGYTF

size: -
length: 13
V: TRBV6-1
D: -
J: TRBJ2-3
DNA: TGTGCCAGTAATCCAGACAACACAGATACGCAGTATTTT
CDR3: CASNPDNTDTQYF

size: few
length: 13
V: TRBV6-5
D: -
J: TRBJ2-7
DNA: TGTGCCAGCAGTTACTCACTAGCAGTAGAGCAGTACTTC
CDR3: CASSYSLAVEQYF

size: -
length: 12
V: TRBV20-1
D: -
J: TRBJ2-1
DNA: TGCAGTGCCCCCGGACGGGGCAATGAGCAGTTCTTC
CDR3: CSAPGRGNEQFF

size: -
length: 15
V: TRBV20-1
D: TRBD2
J: TRBJ2-3
DNA: TGCAGTGCTAGGTGGGCTAGCGGAAACACAGATACGCAGTATTTT
CDR3: CSARWASGNTDTQYF

size: -
length: 14
V: TRBV3-1
D: -
J: TRBJ1-6
DNA: TGTGCCAGCAGCACGACAGGACGAAATTCACCCCTCCACTTT
CDR3: CASSTTGRNSPLHF

size: few
length: 15
V: TRBV7-9
D: TRBD2
J: TRBJ2-3
DNA: TGTGCCAGCAGTTTACCTAGCGGGAGGTTCGATACGCAGTATTTT
CDR3: CASSLPSGRFDTQYF

size: -
length: 12
V: TRBV2
D: -
J: TRBJ2-3
DNA: TGTGCCAGCAACTGCCGGGCAGATACGCAGTATTTT
CDR3: CASNCRADTQYF

size: -
length: 17
V: TRBV3-1
D: TRBD2
J: TRBJ2-3
DNA: TGTGCCAGCACCAAGACGCTTAGCGGGAGGAGGGCAGATACGCAGTATTTT
CDR3: CASTKTLSGRRADTQYF

size: -
length: 15
V: TRBV5-1
D: -
J: TRBJ2-5
DNA: TGCGCCAGCAGCTTGATAAGGGGAGGATACAATGAGCAGTACTTC
CDR3: CASSLIRGGYNEQYF

size: -
length: 21
V: TRBV4-1
D: TRBD2
J: TRBJ2-3
DNA: TGCGCCAGCAGCAGAACACCCAAGACTAGCGGGAGGGCCGGTGACACAGATACGCAGTATTTT
CDR3: CASSRTPKTSGRAGDTDTQYF

size: -
length: 15
V: TRBV7-9
D: -
J: TRBJ1-1
DNA: TGTGCCAGCAGCTTAGATATCCTGGGGGGCACTGCAGCTTTCTTT
CDR3: CASSLDILGGTAAFF

size: few
length: 16
V: TRBV4-2
D: TRBD2
J: TRBJ2-3
DNA: TGTGCCAGCAGCACCACGACTAGCGGGAGGCCAGATACGCAGTATTTT
CDR3: CASSTTTSGRPDTQYF

size: few
length: 13
V: TRBV7-9
D: TRBD1
J: TRBJ2-7
DNA: TGTGCCAGCAGCGTAGGGACAGGGAACGAGCAGTACTTC
CDR3: CASSVGTGNEQYF

size: few
length: 16
V: TRBV7-2
D: -
J: TRBJ2-3
DNA: TGTGCCAGCAGCTTAATACCGGGACTCCACACAGATACGCAGTATTTT
CDR3: CASSLIPGLHTDTQYF

size: few
length: 18
V: TRBV20-1
D: TRBD2
J: TRBJ2-2
DNA: TGCAGTGCTAGAGATCCGGCTAGCGGGAGGCTTAACACCGGGGAGCTGTTTTTT
CDR3: CSARDPASGRLNTGELFF

size: -
length: 13
V: TRBV15
D: -
J: TRBJ1-5
DNA: TGTGCCGCCAGCAGAGGGAAAGGTGGGGCCCAGCATTTT
CDR3: CAASRGKGGAQHF

size: many
length: 12
V: TRBV29-1
D: TRBD1
J: TRBJ1-2
DNA: TGCAGCGTTGGGACAGGGGGGCATGGCTACACCTTC
CDR3: CSVGTGGHGYTF

size: few
length: 12
V: TRBV2
D: TRBD2
J: TRBJ2-7
DNA: TGTGCCAGCAGTCCAGGACTAGTCGAGCAGTACTTC
CDR3: CASSPGLVEQYF

size: few
length: 14
V: TRBV12-3/TRBV12-4
D: TRBD1
J: TRBJ1-4
DNA: TGTGCCAGCAGTGCCGGGACAGGTGGAGAAAAACTGTTTTTT
CDR3: CASSAGTGGEKLFF

size: -
length: 16
V: TRBV10-3
D: TRBD1
J: TRBJ2-2
DNA: TGTGCCATCAGTACGGCCGACAGGGGGGGCACCGGGGAGCTGTTTTTT
CDR3: CAISTADRGGTGELFF

size: few
length: 14
V: TRBV5-1
D: -
J: TRBJ2-3
DNA: TGCGCCAGCAGCTCCCCCGGGGTGACAGATACGCAGTATTTT
CDR3: CASSSPGVTDTQYF

size: few
length: 12
V: TRBV29-1
D: -
J: TRBJ2-5
DNA: TGCAGCGTTGAGGGAGCGGGTCGGGAGCAGTACTTC
CDR3: CSVEGAGREQYF

size: -
length: 17
V: TRBV7-2
D: TRBD2
J: TRBJ2-5
DNA: TGTGCCAGCAGCTTATCTTCTACGGCGGGAGGGCAAGAGACCCAGTACTTC
CDR3: CASSLSSTAGGQETQYF

size: -
length: 12
V: TRBV6-6
D: -
J: TRBJ1-1
DNA: TGTGCCATTTCCGGGGGGGGTGGTGAAGCTTTCTTT
CDR3: CAISGGGGEAFF

size: -
length: 17
V: TRBV7-9
D: TRBD2
J: TRBJ2-3
DNA: TGTGCCAGCAGCCCTCGGACTAGCGGGAGGATAGCAGATACGCAGTATTTT
CDR3: CASSPRTSGRIADTQYF